This T cell receptor (beta chain) was observed in a study of cytomegalovirus exposure and HLA in healthy donors. PCR was performed using 60 Vbeta and 13 Jbeta primers. Only in-frame clones appear in the TCRdb table, and some are missing; sequencing was by immunoSEQ multiplex PCR. The data contain around 110,000 clones, 81% of them seen just once; the ten biggest clones take up 3.5% to 4.5%. V was trimmed by 2 bases and J by 6 bases, leaving 17 bases between them. The CDR3 extends over 16 amino acids. Looked up from germline, CDR1 is LGHNT and CDR2 is FRNRAP. The V gene is TRBV12-5, the J gene TRBJ1-5; tentatively, D is TRBD1 (5 bases). The sequence was collected from a woman in her thirties in good health and CMV-seronegative. Material: PBMCs. The CDR3 nucleotides read TGTGCTAGTGGTTTGTCGACAGAGGCCCAGCGTCAGCCCCAGCATTTT. It encodes CASGLSTEAQRQPQHF.